This T cell receptor (beta chain) was found in a study of T cells after yellow fever vaccination. Overall study findings and caveats: Repertoires obtained by FACS sorting could include abundant clonotypes that entered as contaminants from the bulk population.

For this clonotype: Its specificity is not known.

As TCR cDNA was made by 5'RACE template switching, a universal primer site and UMIs were added. TCRdb re-called the 5' RACE reads through MiXCR, storing one row per CDR3 protein. The table lists 600,000 to 750,000 distinct CDR3 sequences, 9% to 15% of them singletons, with 15% in the top ten. Germline CDR1 MNHEY, CDR2 SVGAGI. The ends were cut back, 4 bases at V and 4 bases at J, with 8 bases in the middle. The CDR3 length is 13 residues. The V call is TRBV6-5, the J call TRBJ1-3; the D gene is possibly TRBD1 (5 bases). This clonotype was obtained from a man younger than 45 who received the YFV17D yellow fever vaccine. Sequences were derived from PBMCs, sampled on the day of the yellow fever booster vaccination. This CDR3 is CASSSRQGNTIYF. In nucleotides, the CDR3 is TGTGCCAGCAGTTCAAGACAGGGAAACACCATATATTTT.